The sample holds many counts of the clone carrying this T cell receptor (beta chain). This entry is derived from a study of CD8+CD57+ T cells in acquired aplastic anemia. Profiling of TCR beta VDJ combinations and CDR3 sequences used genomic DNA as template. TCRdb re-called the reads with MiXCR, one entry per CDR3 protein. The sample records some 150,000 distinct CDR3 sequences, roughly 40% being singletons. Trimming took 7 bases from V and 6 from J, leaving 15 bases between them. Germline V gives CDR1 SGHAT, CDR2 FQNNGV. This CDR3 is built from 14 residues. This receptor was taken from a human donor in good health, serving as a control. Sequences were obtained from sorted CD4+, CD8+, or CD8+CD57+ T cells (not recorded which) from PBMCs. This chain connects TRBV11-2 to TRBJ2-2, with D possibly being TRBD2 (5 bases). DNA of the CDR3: TGTGCCAGCACACATTCAACGAGGGCCGGGGAGCTGTTTTTT. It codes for CASTHSTRAGELFF.